These 23 T cell receptor beta chains were all obtained from the same sample, sequenced in a study of blood T cell repertoires in COVID-19 (dated by TCRdb to 2019 to 2021). Libraries were made using the immunoSEQ multiplex PCR assay. This is the immuneACCESS table as TCRdb keeps it, with only in-frame sequences that have V and J called. A part of the clones is gone; compared with another copy, unresolved V genes explain less than half, and the rest is unexplained. In this sample the table shows 540,000 or so clones, about 89% of which occur a single time. The top ten clonotypes cover less than 9.5% of the sample. The specimen was peripheral blood. These receptors were taken from a woman in her forties or fifties with COVID-19, enrolled during active disease.

This chain joins TRBV5-6 and TRBJ1-2, with D unresolved. Trimming left V 0 bases short and J 5 bases short, with 8 bases between. CDR1 SGHDT and CDR2 YYEEEE come from the germline V gene. This CDR3 spans 13 amino acids. This CDR3 is CASSLGGEYGYTF. The CDR3 DNA reads as TGTGCCAGCAGCTTGGGCGGGGAGTATGGCTACACCTTC.

This clone was seen once. The gene calls are TRBV5-1 and TRBJ1-1; D unresolved. Trimming pared 3 bases from V and 3 bases from J, leaving 6 bases between. Germline values: CDR1 SGHRS, CDR2 YFSETQ. The CDR3 is 12 amino acids. CDR3 coding DNA: TGCGCCAGCAGCTCCTTTGACACTGAAGCTTTCTTT. Translating it yields CASSSFDTEAFF.

The sample holds one count of this clone. This rearrangement joins TRBV6-5 to TRBJ2-2; 9 nucleotides agree with TRBD2. CDR3 length: 15 amino acids. Germline loops: CDR1 MNHEY, CDR2 SVGAGI. Trimming cost V 6 bases and J 1 base; bases outside gene matches: 3. Written as DNA, the CDR3 is TGTGCCAGCAGCCGCGGGGGGGTGAACACCGGGGAGCTGTTTTTT. Amino acid sequence: CASSRGGVNTGELFF.

CDR3 bases: TGTGCCAGCAGCCGTTCTATCCTTTTAGCGGGGGGTACGGAAGATACGCAGTATTTT. Amino acids: CASSRSILLAGGTEDTQYF. This chain connects TRBV7-2 to TRBJ2-3, with 10 bases identical to TRBD2. This CDR3 is 19 amino acids long. Germline trimming cut 5 bases from V and 5 bases from J; bases unmatched to any gene: 19. The V gene's germline CDR1 is SGHTA and CDR2 FQGNSA.

The V gene is TRBV7-9, the J gene TRBJ2-2; D call uncertain. The V end was cut by 3 bases, the J end by 0 bases, with 8 bases between. The CDR3 is made up of 15 amino acids. Germline values: CDR1 SEHNR, CDR2 FQNEAQ (reference sequence). This chain's CDR3 is CASSFGQANTGELFF. As DNA, the CDR3 is TGTGCCAGCAGCTTTGGTCAGGCGAACACCGGGGAGCTGTTTTTT.

The chain uses TRBV19 and TRBJ2-2; D is possibly TRBD2 (5 bases). Deletions cut 5 bases from V and 0 bases from J, with 16 bases between. The germline V gene encodes CDR1 LNHDA and CDR2 SQIVND (reference sequence). CDR3 length: 17 amino acids. As DNA, the CDR3 is TGTGCCAGTAGTGCCCCGGGGTCTCCATCGAACACCGGGGAGCTGTTTTTT. Protein sequence: CASSAPGSPSNTGELFF.

This sequence joins TRBV5-1 and TRBJ1-4, with 9 bases fitting TRBD1. The V segment lost 0 bases and the J segment 8 bases; nucleotides outside the gene matches: 5. The CDR3 sequence is 15 residues long. Per the germline V gene, CDR1 is SGHRS and CDR2 is YFSETQ. The CDR3 sequence is CASSLGGQGSEKLFF. CDR3 nucleotide sequence: TGCGCCAGCAGCTTGGGGGGACAGGGAAGCGAAAAACTGTTTTTT.

The chain joins TRBV9 to TRBJ2-7; D may be TRBD2 (6 bases). V lost 3 bases and J 6 bases, leaving 13 bases between the germline ends. Germline assignment: CDR1 SGDLS and CDR2 YYNGEE. This CDR3 region has 13 residues. CDR3 sequence reads: CASSATSMGEQYF. The CDR3 region has the DNA TGTGCCAGCAGCGCGACTAGTATGGGCGAGCAGTACTTC.

The chain carries TRBV4-1 and TRBJ1-2; 10 bases fit TRBD1. With 0 bases clipped from V and 2 bases from J, the junction kept 6 bases outside the gene matches. Germline V lookup: CDR1 MGHRA, CDR2 YSYEKL. The CDR3 contains 17 residues. The CDR3 DNA follows: TGCGCCAGCAGCCAAGATAGCAGGACAGGGGGAAACTATGGCTACACCTTC. It translates to CASSQDSRTGGNYGYTF.

This rearrangement joins TRBV4-1 to TRBJ1-2; a possible D gene is TRBD1 (5 bases). Germline V CDR1 and CDR2: MGHRA, YSYEKL. V was trimmed by 3 bases and J by 4 bases, leaving 9 bases between them. This CDR3 comprises 13 residues. In nucleotides, the CDR3 is TGCGCCAGCAGCCATGGCGGGACCTATGGCTACACCTTC. Translation gives CASSHGGTYGYTF.

This sequence joins TRBV4-2 and TRBJ1-2; the D gene is possibly TRBD1 (6 bases). The germline V gene has CDR1 LGHNA and CDR2 YNFKEQ. The CDR3 consists of 14 residues. The germline V and J ends were trimmed by 3 bases and 2 bases, with 10 bases remaining between them. The DNA for the CDR3 is TGTGCCAGCAGCCAGGGGGGGCCGAACTATGGCTACACCTTC. Translating gives CASSQGGPNYGYTF.

The CDR3 region has the DNA TGTGCCAGCATCCCGGTCCGGGGAGCGAACACTGAAGCTTTCTTT. Amino acid sequence: CASIPVRGANTEAFF. The rearrangement joins TRBV7-8 to TRBJ1-1, with D unresolved. Trimming left V 7 bases short and J 1 base short, with 16 bases between. The V gene's germline CDR1 is SGHVS and CDR2 FQNEAQ. This CDR3 region has 15 residues.

This chain links TRBV19 with TRBJ1-6; D uncertain. Per the germline V gene, CDR1 is LNHDA and CDR2 is SQIVND (reference sequence). There are 16 residues in the CDR3. V was pared by 7 bases and J by 8 bases, with 21 bases between. The CDR3 protein is CASTRTYRAPDSPLHF. CDR3 DNA sequence: TGTGCCAGTACTAGGACTTACCGGGCCCCCGATTCACCCCTCCACTTT.

This clone was picked up a small number of times. Other DNA sequences in this sample translate to the same CDR3. The J gene is TRBJ1-1, the V gene TRBV30; TRBD1 might be the D (5 bases). Trimming took 0 bases from V and 1 from J, leaving 6 bases between them. The CDR3 length is 13 residues. The V gene's germline CDR1 is GTSNPN and CDR2 SVGIG (reference sequence). The CDR3 sequence is CAWSVGGNTEAFF. CDR3 nucleotides: TGTGCCTGGAGTGTGGGGGGGAACACTGAAGCTTTCTTT.

The gene calls are TRBV5-1 and TRBJ2-7; 11 bases are shared with TRBD2. CDR1 SGHRS and CDR2 YFSETQ come from the germline V gene. V dropped 1 base and J dropped 6; count of bases not matched to a gene: 3. CDR3 length: 14 amino acids. The CDR3 bases are TGCGCCAGCAGCTTGTTACTAGCGGGGGTCGAGCAGTACTTC. Protein sequence: CASSLLLAGVEQYF. Looking up the rest from reference TRBV5-1 and TRBJ2-7 gives the full variable domain: KAGVTQTPRYLIKTRGQQVTLSCSPISGHRSVSWYQQTPGQGLQFLFEYFSETQRNKGNFPGRFSGRQFSNSRSEMNVSTLELGDSALYLCASSLLLAGVEQYFGPGTRLTVT.

The chain recombines TRBV30 with TRBJ2-4; D might be TRBD1 (6 bases). CDR1 GTSNPN and CDR2 SVGIG come from the germline V gene (reference sequence). CDR3 length equals 14 residues. V dropped 0 bases and J dropped 10 bases, with 16 bases sitting between them. Written as DNA, the CDR3 is TGTGCCTGGAGTGTACGGGGACACCTCGGGATTCAGTACTTC. It codes for CAWSVRGHLGIQYF.

This rearrangement joins TRBV6-5 to TRBJ2-7; 7 positions agree with TRBD1. This CDR3 spans 15 amino acids. Germline CDR1 reads MNHEY; CDR2 reads SVGAGI. Trimming took 0 bases from V and 5 from J; bases not matched to a gene: 7. DNA for the CDR3: TGTGCCAGCAGTTACTCCCGGACAGGTCGTCACGAGCAGTACTTC. This encodes CASSYSRTGRHEQYF.

V usage is TRBV5-1 and J usage is TRBJ1-2; D possibly corresponds to TRBD1 (5 bases). V lost 7 bases and J lost 0, with 13 bases in between. Per germline, CDR1 SGHRS and CDR2 YFSETQ. The CDR3 covers 14 residues. CDR3 bases: TGCGCCAGCTCGGGCCAGGGCCCTAACTATGGCTACACCTTC. Translation gives CASSGQGPNYGYTF.

V is TRBV5-4 and J is TRBJ1-2, with a possible D match to TRBD1 (6 bases). Germline CDR1 and CDR2: SGHNT and YYREEE (reference sequence). This CDR3 contains 13 residues. V gave up 6 bases and J gave up 2 bases, with 11 bases separating them. The CDR3 sequence: CASKGQTNYGYTF. For the CDR3, the DNA is TGTGCCAGCAAGGGACAAACAAACTATGGCTACACCTTC.

This chain links TRBV2 with TRBJ2-5, with D tentatively TRBD1 (6 bases). V lost 1 base and J 4 bases, leaving 7 bases between the germline ends. This CDR3 has 13 residues. In germline, CDR1 is SNHLY, CDR2 FYNNEI. The CDR3 loop reads CASSEVRGETQYF. The CDR3 nucleotides are TGTGCCAGCAGTGAAGTCAGGGGAGAGACCCAGTACTTC.

This chain links TRBV5-6 with TRBJ1-1; D is uncertain. V lost 2 bases, J lost 7 bases, and 9 bases lay in between. This CDR3 has 12 amino acids. The germline CDR1 and CDR2 sequences are SGHDT and YYEEEE. In nucleotides, the CDR3 is TGTGCCAGCAGCTTTCAGGAGGGTGAAGCTTTCTTT. Translation: CASSFQEGEAFF.

This clone was counted a single time. The J gene is TRBJ1-6, the V gene TRBV28, with D unclear. Trimming took 0 bases from V and 8 from J, leaving 11 bases between them. The CDR3 length is 15 residues. CDR1 is MDHEN, CDR2 SYDVKM, per germline. The CDR3 is CASSLWEGLDSPLHF. CDR3 coding DNA: TGTGCCAGCAGTTTATGGGAGGGTTTGGATTCACCCCTCCACTTT.

The V call is TRBV30, the J call TRBJ1-2; D unresolved. Per germline, CDR1 GTSNPN and CDR2 SVGIG (reference sequence). V lost 6 bases, J lost 4 bases, and 9 bases lay in between. This CDR3 region has 11 residues. Here the CDR3 DNA reads TGTGCCTGTTCTTACAGCTATGGCTACACCTTC. Translation: CACSYSYGYTF.